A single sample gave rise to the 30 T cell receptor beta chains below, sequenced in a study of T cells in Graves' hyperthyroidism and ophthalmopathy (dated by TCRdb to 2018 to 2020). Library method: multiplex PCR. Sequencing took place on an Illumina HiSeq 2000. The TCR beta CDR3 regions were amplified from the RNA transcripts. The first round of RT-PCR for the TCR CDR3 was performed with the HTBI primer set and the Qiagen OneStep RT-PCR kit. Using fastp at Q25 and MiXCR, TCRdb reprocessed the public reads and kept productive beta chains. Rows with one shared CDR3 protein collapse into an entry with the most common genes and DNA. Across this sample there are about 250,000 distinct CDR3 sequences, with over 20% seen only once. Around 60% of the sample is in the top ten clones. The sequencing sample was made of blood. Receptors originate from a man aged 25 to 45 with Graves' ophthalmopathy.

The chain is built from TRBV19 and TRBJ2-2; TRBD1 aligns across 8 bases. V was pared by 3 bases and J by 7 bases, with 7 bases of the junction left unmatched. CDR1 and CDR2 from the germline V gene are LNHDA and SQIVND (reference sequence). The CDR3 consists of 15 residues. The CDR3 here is CASSIWSGGHGELFF. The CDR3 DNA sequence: TGTGCCAGTAGTATCTGGTCAGGGGGCCACGGGGAGCTGTTTTTT.

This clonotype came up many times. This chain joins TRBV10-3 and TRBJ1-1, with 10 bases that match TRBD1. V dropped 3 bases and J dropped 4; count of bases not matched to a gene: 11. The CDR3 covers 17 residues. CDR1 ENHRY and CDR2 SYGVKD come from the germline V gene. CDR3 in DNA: TGTGCCATCAGTGAAATGACAGGGGGCGCGAGATCCACTGAAGCTTTCTTT. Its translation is CAISEMTGGARSTEAFF.

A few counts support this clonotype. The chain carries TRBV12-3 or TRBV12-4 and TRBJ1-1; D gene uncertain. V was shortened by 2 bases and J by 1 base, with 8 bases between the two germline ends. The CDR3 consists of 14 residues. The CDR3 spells CASSLQAPNTEAFF. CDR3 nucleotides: TGTGCCAGCAGTTTACAGGCCCCGAACACTGAAGCTTTCTTT.

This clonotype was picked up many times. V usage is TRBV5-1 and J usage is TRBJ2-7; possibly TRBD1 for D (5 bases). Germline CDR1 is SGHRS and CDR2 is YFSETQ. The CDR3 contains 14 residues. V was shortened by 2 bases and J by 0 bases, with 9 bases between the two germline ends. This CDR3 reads CASSFTGSSYEQYF. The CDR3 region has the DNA TGCGCCAGCAGCTTCACAGGAAGCTCCTACGAGCAGTACTTC.

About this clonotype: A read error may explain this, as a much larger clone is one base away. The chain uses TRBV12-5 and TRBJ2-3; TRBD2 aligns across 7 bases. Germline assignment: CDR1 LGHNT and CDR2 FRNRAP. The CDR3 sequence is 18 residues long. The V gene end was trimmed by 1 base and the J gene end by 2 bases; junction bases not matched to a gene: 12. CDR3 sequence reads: CASGLAPRGAGLTDTQYF. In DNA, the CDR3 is TGTGCTAGTGGTTTGGCCCCCCGCGGAGCGGGGCTCACAGATACGCAGTATTTT.

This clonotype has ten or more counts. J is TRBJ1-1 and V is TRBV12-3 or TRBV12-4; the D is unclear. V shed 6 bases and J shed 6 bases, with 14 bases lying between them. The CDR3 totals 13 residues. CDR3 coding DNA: TGTGCCAGCAGCAGTGTGGTTGGTGCTGAAGCTTTCTTT. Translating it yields CASSSVVGAEAFF.

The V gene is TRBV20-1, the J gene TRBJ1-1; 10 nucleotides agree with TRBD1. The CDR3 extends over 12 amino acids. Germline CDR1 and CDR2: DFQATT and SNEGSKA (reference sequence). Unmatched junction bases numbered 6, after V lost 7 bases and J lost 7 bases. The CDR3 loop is CSGIDRGREAFF. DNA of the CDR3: TGCAGTGGGATCGACAGGGGGCGTGAAGCTTTCTTT.

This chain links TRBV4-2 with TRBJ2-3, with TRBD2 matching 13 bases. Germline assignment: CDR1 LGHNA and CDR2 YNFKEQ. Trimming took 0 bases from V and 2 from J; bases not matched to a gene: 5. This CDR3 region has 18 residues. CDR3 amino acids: CASSQELAGGKNTDTQYF. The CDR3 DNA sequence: TGTGCCAGCAGCCAAGAACTAGCGGGAGGGAAAAACACAGATACGCAGTATTTT.

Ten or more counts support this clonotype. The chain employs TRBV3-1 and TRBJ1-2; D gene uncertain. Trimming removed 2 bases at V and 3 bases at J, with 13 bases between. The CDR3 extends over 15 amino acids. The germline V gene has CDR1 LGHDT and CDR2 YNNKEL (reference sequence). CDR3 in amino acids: CASSQLAGSHYGYTF. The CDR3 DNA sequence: TGTGCCAGCAGCCAACTCGCCGGCAGTCACTATGGCTACACCTTC.

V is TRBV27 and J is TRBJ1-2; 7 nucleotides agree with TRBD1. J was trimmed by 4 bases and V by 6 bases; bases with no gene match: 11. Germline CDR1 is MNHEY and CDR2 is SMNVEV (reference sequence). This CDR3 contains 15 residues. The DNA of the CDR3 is TGTGCCAGCAGACAGACCCTGGGACAGAGCTATGGCTACACCTTC. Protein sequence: CASRQTLGQSYGYTF.

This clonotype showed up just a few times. The CDR3 loop reads CSATGQGEVAFF. In DNA, the CDR3 is TGCAGTGCTACCGGACAGGGCGAGGTAGCTTTCTTT. The gene calls are TRBV20-1 and TRBJ1-1, with TRBD1 matching 8 bases. Trimming cost V 4 bases and J 10 bases; bases outside gene matches: 8. The CDR3 totals 12 residues. Germline-derived CDR1 and CDR2 are DFQATT and SNEGSKA (reference sequence).

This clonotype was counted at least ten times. The CDR3 sequence: CASRTRLAGAYEQYF. As DNA, the CDR3 is TGTGCCAGCAGGACAAGACTAGCGGGAGCCTACGAGCAGTACTTC. The chain joins TRBV28 to TRBJ2-7, with 12 nucleotides matching TRBD2. Looked up from germline, CDR1 is MDHEN and CDR2 is SYDVKM. The length of the CDR3 is 15 residues. The V gene end was trimmed by 6 bases and the J gene end by 2 bases; junction bases not matched to a gene: 5.

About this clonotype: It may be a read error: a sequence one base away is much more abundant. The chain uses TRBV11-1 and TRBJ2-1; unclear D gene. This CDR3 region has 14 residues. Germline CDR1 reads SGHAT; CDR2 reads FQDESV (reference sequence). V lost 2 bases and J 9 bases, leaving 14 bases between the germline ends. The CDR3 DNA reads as TGTGCCAGCAGCTTAACCCTAGAGTGGCGTGAGCAGTTCTTC. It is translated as CASSLTLEWREQFF.

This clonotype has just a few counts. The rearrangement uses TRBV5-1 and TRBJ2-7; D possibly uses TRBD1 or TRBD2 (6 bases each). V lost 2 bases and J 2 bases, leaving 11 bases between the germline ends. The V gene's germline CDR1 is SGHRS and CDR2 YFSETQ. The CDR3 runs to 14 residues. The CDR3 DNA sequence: TGCGCCAGCAGCTTTTGGGGGGCAGCCTACGAGCAGTACTTC. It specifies CASSFWGAAYEQYF.

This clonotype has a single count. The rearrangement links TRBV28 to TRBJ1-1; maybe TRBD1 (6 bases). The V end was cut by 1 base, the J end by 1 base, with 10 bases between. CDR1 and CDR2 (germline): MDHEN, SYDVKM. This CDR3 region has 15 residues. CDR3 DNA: TGTGCCAGCAGTTTATCCCACAGGGCGAACACTGAAGCTTTCTTT. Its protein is CASSLSHRANTEAFF.

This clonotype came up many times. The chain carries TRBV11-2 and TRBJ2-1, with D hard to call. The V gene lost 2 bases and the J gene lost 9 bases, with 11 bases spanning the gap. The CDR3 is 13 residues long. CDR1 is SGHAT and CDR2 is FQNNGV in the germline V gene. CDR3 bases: TGTGCCAGCAGCTTACGGTCCTGGGGTGAGCAGTTCTTC. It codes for CASSLRSWGEQFF.

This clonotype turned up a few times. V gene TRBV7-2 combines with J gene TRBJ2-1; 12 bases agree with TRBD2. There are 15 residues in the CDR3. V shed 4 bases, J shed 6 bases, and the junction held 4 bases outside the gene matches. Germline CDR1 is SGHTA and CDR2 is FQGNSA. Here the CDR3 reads CASSSLTSGSNEQFF. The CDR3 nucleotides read TGTGCCAGCAGCTCCCTGACTAGCGGGAGCAATGAGCAGTTCTTC.

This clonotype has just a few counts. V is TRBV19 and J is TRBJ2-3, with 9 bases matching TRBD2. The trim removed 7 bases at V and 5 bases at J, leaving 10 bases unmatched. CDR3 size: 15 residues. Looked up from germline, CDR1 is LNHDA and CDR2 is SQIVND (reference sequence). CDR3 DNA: TGTGCCAGTACCCCGGTAGCGGGGGTCCTAGATACGCAGTATTTT. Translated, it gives CASTPVAGVLDTQYF.

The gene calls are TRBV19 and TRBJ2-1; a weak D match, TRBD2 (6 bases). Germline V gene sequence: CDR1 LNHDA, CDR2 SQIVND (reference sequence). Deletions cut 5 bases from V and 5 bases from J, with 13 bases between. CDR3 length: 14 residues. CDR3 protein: CASSPGLQNNEQFF. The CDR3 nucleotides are TGTGCCAGTAGTCCGGGACTCCAGAACAATGAGCAGTTCTTC.

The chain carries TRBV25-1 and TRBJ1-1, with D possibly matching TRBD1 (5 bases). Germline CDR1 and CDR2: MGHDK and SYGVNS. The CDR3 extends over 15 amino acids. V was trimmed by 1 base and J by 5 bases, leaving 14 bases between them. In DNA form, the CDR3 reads TGTGCCAGCAGTGAATGGTACCAGGGTGGGACTGAAGCTTTCTTT. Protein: CASSEWYQGGTEAFF.

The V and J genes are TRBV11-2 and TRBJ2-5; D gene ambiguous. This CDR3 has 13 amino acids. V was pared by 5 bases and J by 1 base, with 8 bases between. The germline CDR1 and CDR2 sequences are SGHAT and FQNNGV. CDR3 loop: CASSHGLQETQYF. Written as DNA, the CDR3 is TGTGCCAGCAGCCACGGGCTCCAAGAGACCCAGTACTTC.

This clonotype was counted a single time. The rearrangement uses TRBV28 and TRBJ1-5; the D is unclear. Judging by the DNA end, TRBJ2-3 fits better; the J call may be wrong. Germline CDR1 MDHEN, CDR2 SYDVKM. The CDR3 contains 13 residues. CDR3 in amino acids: CASRPYSNQPQYF. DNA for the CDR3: TGTGCCAGCAGACCTTATAGCAATCAGCCCCAGTATTTT.

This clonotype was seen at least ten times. The DNA of the CDR3 is TGTGCCAGCAGGGCTCAGGGGGCAGATGAAAAACTGTTTTTT. Its protein is CASRAQGADEKLFF. The V and J genes are TRBV2 and TRBJ1-4, with TRBD1 matching 8 bases. Per germline, CDR1 SNHLY and CDR2 FYNNEI. V was pared by 6 bases and J by 6 bases, with 6 bases of the junction left unmatched. The CDR3 totals 14 residues.

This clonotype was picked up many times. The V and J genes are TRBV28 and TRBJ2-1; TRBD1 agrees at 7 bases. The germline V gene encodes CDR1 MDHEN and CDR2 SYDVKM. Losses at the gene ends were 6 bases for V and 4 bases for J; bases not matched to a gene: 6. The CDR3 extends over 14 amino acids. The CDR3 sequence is CASRDRDRYNEQFF. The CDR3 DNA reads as TGTGCCAGCAGAGACAGGGACCGATACAATGAGCAGTTCTTC. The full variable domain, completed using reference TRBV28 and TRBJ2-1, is DVKVTQSSRYLVKRTGEKVFLECVQDMDHENMFWYRQDPGLGLRLIYFSYDVKMKEKGDIPEGYSVSREKKERFSLILESASTNQTSMYLCASRDRDRYNEQFFGPGTRLTVL.

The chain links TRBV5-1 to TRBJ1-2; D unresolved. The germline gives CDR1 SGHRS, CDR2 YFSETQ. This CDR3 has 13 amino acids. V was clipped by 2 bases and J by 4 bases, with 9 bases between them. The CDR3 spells CASSLGDAYGYTF. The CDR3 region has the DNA TGCGCCAGCAGCTTAGGAGACGCCTATGGCTACACCTTC.

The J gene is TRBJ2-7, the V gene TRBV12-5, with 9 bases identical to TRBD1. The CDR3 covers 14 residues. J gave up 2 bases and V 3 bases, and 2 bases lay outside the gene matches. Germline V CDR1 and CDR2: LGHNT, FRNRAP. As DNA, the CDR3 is TGTGCTAGTGGTTTCGGGACAGGGACCTACGAGCAGTACTTC. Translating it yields CASGFGTGTYEQYF.

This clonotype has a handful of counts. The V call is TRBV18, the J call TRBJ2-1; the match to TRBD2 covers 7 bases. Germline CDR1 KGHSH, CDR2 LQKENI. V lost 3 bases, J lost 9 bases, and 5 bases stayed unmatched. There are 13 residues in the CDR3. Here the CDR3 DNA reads TGTGCCAGCTCACCCGGGACTATGAGTGAGCAGTTCTTC. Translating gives CASSPGTMSEQFF.

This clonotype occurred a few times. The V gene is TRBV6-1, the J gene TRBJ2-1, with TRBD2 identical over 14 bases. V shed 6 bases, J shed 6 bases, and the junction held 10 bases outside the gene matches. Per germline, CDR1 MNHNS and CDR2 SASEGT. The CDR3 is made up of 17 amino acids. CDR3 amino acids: CASSPRTSGRLGNEQFF. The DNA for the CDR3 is TGTGCCAGCAGCCCACGGACTAGCGGGAGGCTGGGCAATGAGCAGTTCTTC.

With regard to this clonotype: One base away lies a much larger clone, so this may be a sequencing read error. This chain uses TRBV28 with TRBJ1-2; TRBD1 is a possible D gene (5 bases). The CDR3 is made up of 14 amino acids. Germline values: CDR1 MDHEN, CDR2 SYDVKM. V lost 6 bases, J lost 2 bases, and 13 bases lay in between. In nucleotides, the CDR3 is TGTGCCAGCAGGGCCGGGGGAAGGAACTATGGCTACACCTTC. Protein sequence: CASRAGGRNYGYTF.

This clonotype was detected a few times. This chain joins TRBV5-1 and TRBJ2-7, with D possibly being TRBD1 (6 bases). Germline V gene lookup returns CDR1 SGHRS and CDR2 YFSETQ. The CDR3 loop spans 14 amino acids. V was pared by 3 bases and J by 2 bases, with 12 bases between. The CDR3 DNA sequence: TGCGCCAGCAGCTCTGACAGGCCGCCCTACGAGCAGTACTTC. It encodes CASSSDRPPYEQYF.